Below are 15 T cell receptor beta chains sequenced from a single sample in a study of graft-versus-host responses after intestinal transplantation. These receptors are not linked to any known antigen. Sequenced by immunoSEQ multiplex PCR; TCRdb stores in-frame clones only, minus some. The data show tens of thousands of clones, with about 92% seen just once and about 2% held by the top ten. The source was unstimulated CD8+ T cells sorted from spleen or lymph node cells, collected before intestinal transplant. The source is a human donor who received an intestinal transplant.

This chain joins TRBV6-6 and TRBJ2-7; 8 bases line up with TRBD1. Germline lookup yields CDR1 MNHNY and CDR2 SVGAGI (reference sequence). V lost 0 bases to trimming and J lost 0 bases; unmatched junction nucleotides: 4. The CDR3 sequence is 16 residues long. The DNA of the CDR3 is TGTGCCAGCAGTTACTCTACAGGGGGTAGCTCCTACGAGCAGTACTTC. It yields the protein CASSYSTGGSSYEQYF.

The rearrangement uses TRBV5-8 and TRBJ2-1, with D possibly TRBD2 on 5 matching bases. V lost 4 bases and J lost 1, with 12 bases in between. This CDR3 contains 15 residues. The V gene's germline CDR1 is SGHTS and CDR2 YDEGEE. This CDR3 reads CASSPIGSSYNEQFF. The CDR3 DNA is TGTGCCAGCAGCCCGATTGGGAGTTCCTACAATGAGCAGTTCTTC.

V and J are TRBV11-3 and TRBJ2-5; TRBD2 matches 7 bases. The V segment lost 4 bases and the J segment 1 base; nucleotides outside the gene matches: 9. CDR3 size: 16 residues. From germline, CDR1 is SGHNT and CDR2 YENEEA. The CDR3: CASSSTAGDLQETQYF. The CDR3 coding sequence is TGTGCCAGCAGCTCGACGGCGGGGGACCTCCAAGAGACCCAGTACTTC.

This clone has a handful of counts. The rearrangement joins TRBV4-3 to TRBJ1-1; D is perhaps TRBD1 (5 bases). This CDR3 has 15 residues. The V gene lost 0 bases and the J gene lost 5 bases, with 13 bases spanning the gap. Germline CDR1 is LGHNA and CDR2 is YSLEER. Here the CDR3 reads CASSQDGGLGTEAFF. The CDR3 coding sequence is TGCGCCAGCAGCCAAGATGGGGGGTTGGGGACTGAAGCTTTCTTT.

The chain uses TRBV6-1 and TRBJ1-5, with 7 bases matching TRBD1. The length of the CDR3 is 15 residues. Germline V gene sequence: CDR1 MNHNS, CDR2 SASEGT. Germline trimming cut 7 bases from V and 3 bases from J; bases unmatched to any gene: 9. Here the CDR3 DNA reads TGTGCCAGCACCGAGAGACAGGGTAACAATCAGCCCCAGCATTTT. Translation: CASTERQGNNQPQHF.

This clone was seen just once. V usage is TRBV7-6 and J usage is TRBJ1-1; TRBD1 matches at 7 bases. This CDR3 region has 18 residues. CDR1 SGHVS and CDR2 FNYEAQ come from the germline V gene. J gave up 4 bases and V 0 bases, and 14 bases lay outside the gene matches. CDR3 sequence reads: CASSLAKTTGQGGTEAFF. CDR3 in DNA: TGTGCCAGCAGCTTAGCCAAAACGACAGGGCAAGGAGGCACTGAAGCTTTCTTT.

The rearrangement uses TRBV27 and TRBJ2-3, with 9 positions matching TRBD2. There are 17 residues in the CDR3. The germline gives CDR1 MNHEY, CDR2 SMNVEV (reference sequence). V trimming: 3 bases; J trimming: 0 bases; junction bases outside the gene matches: 7. Here the CDR3 reads CASSFDLAGLSTDTQYF. CDR3 coding DNA: TGTGCCAGCAGTTTTGATCTAGCGGGGCTCAGCACAGATACGCAGTATTTT.

This chain links TRBV19 with TRBJ1-2; 7 bases are a match to TRBD1. The V gene end was trimmed by 3 bases and the J gene end by 7 bases; junction bases not matched to a gene: 8. Germline CDR1 and CDR2: LNHDA and SQIVND (reference sequence). The CDR3 spans 14 residues. The CDR3 DNA reads TGTGCCAGTAGTATGGGACAGCCTGGACGTGGCTACACCTTC. As protein: CASSMGQPGRGYTF.

The V gene is TRBV19, the J gene TRBJ1-1, with D perhaps matching TRBD1 (6 bases). The germline CDR1 and CDR2 sequences are LNHDA and SQIVND (reference sequence). Trimming cost V 4 bases and J 1 base, with 13 bases left between them. The CDR3 has 15 residues. For the CDR3, the DNA is TGTGCCAGTAGTAAGTGGGGGCAGGGGAACACTGAAGCTTTCTTT. This encodes CASSKWGQGNTEAFF.

The chain recombines TRBV9 with TRBJ1-1, with 7 bases fitting TRBD1. This CDR3 spans 14 amino acids. CDR1 and CDR2 from the germline V gene are SGDLS and YYNGEE. V was clipped by 4 bases and J by 6 bases; unmatched bases: 9. The CDR3 DNA reads TGTGCCAGCAGCCCTCCCGCCGGACAGGCTGAAGCTTTCTTT. Its protein is CASSPPAGQAEAFF.

The V call is TRBV19, the J call TRBJ1-2; 7 nucleotides line up with TRBD1. The CDR3 is made up of 16 amino acids. Looked up from germline, CDR1 is LNHDA and CDR2 is SQIVND (reference sequence). V was pared by 3 bases and J by 1 base, with 8 bases of the junction left unmatched. CDR3 in amino acids: CASSMYRDSLNYGYTF. As DNA, the CDR3 is TGTGCCAGTAGTATGTATAGGGACAGCCTTAACTATGGCTACACCTTC.

The CDR3 region is CSARGLTGQYF. In DNA form, the CDR3 reads TGCAGTGCTAGAGGTTTAACAGGGCAGTACTTC. This chain connects TRBV20-1 to TRBJ2-7; possible D gene TRBD1, 5 bases. This CDR3 contains 11 residues. CDR1 is DFQATT and CDR2 is SNEGSKA in the germline V gene (reference sequence). Trimming removed 1 base at V and 9 bases at J, with 10 bases between.

J is TRBJ1-1 and V is TRBV5-1, with D possibly matching TRBD1 (5 bases). Germline values: CDR1 SGHRS, CDR2 YFSETQ. The CDR3 runs 15 residues. The germline V and J ends were trimmed by 4 bases and 0 bases, with 13 bases remaining between them. The CDR3 bases are TGCGCCAGCAGCCCCTTGGGGGGGGTGAACACTGAAGCTTTCTTT. Protein: CASSPLGGVNTEAFF.

The rearrangement uses TRBV11-2 and TRBJ2-2, with 11 bases that match TRBD2. The V gene's germline CDR1 is SGHAT and CDR2 FQNNGV. J lost 5 bases, V lost 3 bases, and 8 bases had no gene match. The CDR3 consists of 17 residues. CDR3 bases: TGTGCCAGCAGCTTCGGGGGTGCTAGCGGGGGGACCGGGGAGCTGTTTTTT. Its translation is CASSFGGASGGTGELFF.

V and J are TRBV9 and TRBJ2-1; D might be TRBD2 (5 bases). The V end was cut by 3 bases, the J end by 5 bases, with 6 bases between. There are 12 residues in the CDR3. Germline assignment: CDR1 SGDLS and CDR2 YYNGEE. The CDR3 reads CASSEEDNEQFF. CDR3 bases: TGTGCCAGCAGCGAGGAGGACAATGAGCAGTTCTTC.